Reported below is one T cell receptor beta chain. Its specificity is unknown. The record originates from a study of T cell responses to AZD1222 COVID-19 vaccine. Study overall: Second doses at about 4 or about 12 weeks were pooled. Notes on the study in general: Mapped onto spike, vaccine-associated CD4 TCRs spanned it and were dominant at 160-218 and 743-854. Increased Spike-specific TCR breadth and depth were observed after two AZD1222 doses. Most donors were white British, females outnumbered males, and clonal diversity was possibly underestimated.

TCRdb keeps only in-frame clones here, not all; method: immunoSEQ multiplex PCR. The table includes approximately 150,000 clones, approximately 89% detected once. The receptor comes from an adult in good health. The sample was peripheral blood, taken on day 0 of AZD1222 vaccination.

CDR3 sequence reads: CASSPPEAANYGYTF. CDR3 in DNA: TGTGCCAGTAGCCCCCCAGAGGCTGCTAACTATGGCTACACCTTC. V is TRBV19 and J is TRBJ1-2; no clear D gene. From germline, CDR1 is LNHDA and CDR2 SQIVND (reference sequence). The CDR3 has 15 residues. Trimming removed 6 bases at V and 0 bases at J, with 14 bases between.